This T cell receptor (beta chain) appears in the sequencing data of a study of cytomegalovirus exposure and HLA in healthy donors (dated 2017 in TCRdb). In terms of the full investigation: According to a later analysis, one platform produced both the roughly 130 validation repertoires and the 620 or so repertoires of the first cohort. The study was designed to test whether signatures of past pathogen exposure could be identified by cataloging public T cell receptors. A separate validation cohort of 90 to 150 different subjects was used in addition to the 666-subject first cohort. The study combined high-throughput TCR immunosequencing, statistical association of individual TCRs with disease status, and machine learning to predict cytomegalovirus infection status. What the work shows at the level of the full study, not this receptor alone: Cytomegalovirus status was reported to be diagnosed by the classifier with high specificity and sensitivity in both the original and validation cohorts. In vitro tests confirmed that a few of the cytomegalovirus-associated TCR beta chains recognize cytomegalovirus antigens. A total of 150 to 200 TCR beta chains were listed by the study as associated with cytomegalovirus. A later analysis found that TCRs clustered in the first cohort also tended to co-occur in the roughly 120 validation repertoires, with approximately 93% of cluster scores above 0. While some public TCRs were present in many individuals, most TCR sequences turned up only very rarely across donors. A later analysis had no HLA typing for the validation cohort, so co-occurrence there was scored across all 130 or so repertoires. According to the authors, the approach could potentially be generalized to other disease states and immunological phenotypes.

CDR1 and CDR2 are drawn from the germline V gene: SGHDT, YYEEEE. Germline trimming: 2 bases from V, 5 bases from J; junction bases outside gene matches: 7. From its cysteine to its phenylalanine, the CDR3 spans 15 amino acids. The read is trimmed to its CDR3 DNA, 45 bases read in frame from base 1. A note on this clone: The antigen it binds to is not known. Base qualities are not provided; no much larger clone lies one nucleotide away.

The donors were included in the validation cohort of 90 to 150 subjects, a group kept apart from the approximately 670-subject first cohort. Libraries were prepared through the immunoSEQ multiplex PCR assay. From the authors' description of their analysis: A statistical classification framework was built for diagnosing cytomegalovirus status from the catalog of TCR beta chain sequences. Entries here come from immuneACCESS through TCRdb and include only in-frame sequences with V and J called. Some clones fail to appear in such tables; in the studies checked, an unresolved V gene covers under half of the shortfall, and the cause of the remainder is unknown. Clone size and the V and J calls come from that table; the DNA yielded D and trimming. The sample table shows 60,000 to 80,000 clones, and about 85% are seen once. The ten largest clones add up to around 3% of the sample.

The specimen was PBMCs. This sequence originates from a man younger than 45 in good health and CMV-seronegative. The rearranged chain carries TRBV5-6 and TRBJ2-5, and 9 junction bases match TRBD1. The CDR3 here reads CASSLYRGPLETQYF. The bases read TGTGCCAGCAGCTTATACAGGGGGCCGCTGGAGACCCAGTACTTC. The CDR3, completed at both ends by the reference TRBV5-6 and TRBJ2-5 genes, gives the full variable domain DAGVTQSPTHLIKTRGQQVTLRCSPKSGHDTVSWYQQALGQGPQFIFQYYEEEERQRGNFPDRFSGHQFPNYSSELNVNALLLGDSALYLCASSLYRGPLETQYFGPGTRLLVL.